One and the same sample provided the 20 T cell receptor beta chains below, sequenced in a study of T cell responses to AZD1222 COVID-19 vaccine. Profiled with immunoSEQ multiplex PCR; TCRdb holds only in-frame clones, not every one. The sample shows around 140,000 clones, roughly 91% of them seen only once. This material consisted of peripheral blood, taken on day 0 of AZD1222 vaccination. Receptors originate from an adult in good health.

The chain links TRBV2 to TRBJ1-1; D perhaps matches TRBD1 (5 bases). The CDR3 is 12 amino acids. V lost 11 bases to trimming and J lost 1 base, with 11 bases between them. Looked up from germline, CDR1 is SNHLY and CDR2 is FYNNEI. The CDR3 DNA is TGTGCCCCCCGGGGGGAGAACACTGAAGCTTTCTTT. Translating it yields CAPRGENTEAFF.

The chain has TRBV3-1 (or the pseudogene TRBV3-2) and TRBJ2-2; 11 bases are a match to TRBD1. The germline V gene encodes CDR1 LGHDT and CDR2 YNNKEL (reference sequence). V trimming: 1 base; J trimming: 5 bases; junction bases outside the gene matches: 3. The CDR3 is made up of 16 amino acids. In DNA, the CDR3 is TGTGCCAGCAGCCAAGGGGACAGGGGGAGGACCGGGGAGCTGTTTTTT. Translating it yields CASSQGDRGRTGELFF.

V and J are TRBV5-1 and TRBJ2-5, with a weak D call TRBD1 (6 bases). This CDR3 region has 15 residues. The germline V gene has CDR1 SGHRS and CDR2 YFSETQ. V shed 0 bases and J shed 2 bases, with 11 bases lying between them. CDR3 amino acids: CASSLEPQGQETQYF. CDR3 coding DNA: TGCGCCAGCAGCTTGGAGCCACAGGGTCAAGAGACCCAGTACTTC.

The V and J genes are TRBV5-1 and TRBJ2-1, with 15 bases aligning to TRBD2. CDR1 is SGHRS and CDR2 is YFSETQ in the germline V gene. Losses at the gene ends were 4 bases for V and 1 base for J; bases not matched to a gene: 6. The CDR3 has 18 amino acids. The CDR3 sequence: CASSPIGLAGGSYNEQFF. Here the CDR3 DNA reads TGCGCCAGCAGCCCCATTGGACTAGCGGGAGGGTCCTACAATGAGCAGTTCTTC.

The J gene is TRBJ2-7, the V gene TRBV2; D is possibly TRBD1 (6 bases). The CDR3 spans 13 residues. The germline CDR1 and CDR2 sequences are SNHLY and FYNNEI. V was clipped by 6 bases and J by 3 bases, with 12 bases between them. The CDR3 DNA reads as TGTGCCAGCAGCTTGGACAGTTACTACGAGCAGTACTTC. It encodes CASSLDSYYEQYF.

J is TRBJ2-1 and V is TRBV7-9; the D gene is possibly TRBD2 (6 bases). Germline V gene sequence: CDR1 SEHNR, CDR2 FQNEAQ (reference sequence). Trimming took off 2 bases at V and 10 bases at J, with 15 bases between the two ends. The CDR3 contains 14 residues. The CDR3 DNA is TGTGCCAGCAGCTTACGAGCGGGCCTCCTCGAGCAGTTCTTC. The encoded protein is CASSLRAGLLEQFF.

The V call is TRBV5-4, the J call TRBJ2-7; no clear D. The CDR3 contains 14 residues. V lost 0 bases to trimming and J lost 1 base, with 8 bases between them. Germline CDR1 SGHNT, CDR2 YYREEE (reference sequence). CDR3 nucleotides: TGTGCCAGCAGCTTGGGACCTTTGTCCTACGAGCAGTACTTC. Translated: CASSLGPLSYEQYF.

This clone was seen once. The rearrangement joins TRBV5-4 to TRBJ1-1; the D gene is possibly TRBD1 (6 bases). The CDR3 totals 15 residues. V was pared by 0 bases and J by 4 bases, with 13 bases between. Germline CDR1 is SGHNT and CDR2 is YYREEE (reference sequence). The CDR3 sequence: CASSLAGGAGTEAFF. DNA for the CDR3: TGTGCCAGCAGCTTGGCGGGGGGGGCGGGCACTGAAGCTTTCTTT. Combining the CDR3 with reference TRBV5-4 and TRBJ1-1 gives the whole variable domain ETGVTQSPTHLIKTRGQQVTLRCSSQSGHNTVSWYQQALGQGPQFIFQYYREEENGRGNFPPRFSGLQFPNYSSELNVNALELDDSALYLCASSLAGGAGTEAFFGQGTRLTVV.

Only a few counts were recorded for this clone. The V and J genes are TRBV7-9 and TRBJ2-2; 8 positions agree with TRBD2. Germline V CDR1 and CDR2: SEHNR, FQNEAQ (reference sequence). Unmatched junction bases numbered 4, after V lost 4 bases and J lost 6 bases. CDR3 length: 14 residues. The CDR3 sequence: CASSSRAGAGELFF. CDR3 DNA: TGTGCCAGCAGCTCCAGAGCGGGAGCCGGGGAGCTGTTTTTT. The full variable domain, with the rest looked up from reference TRBV7-9 and TRBJ2-2, is DTGVSQNPRHKITKRGQNVTFRCDPISEHNRLYWYRQTLGQGPEFLTYFQNEAQLEKSRLLSDRFSAERPKGSFSTLEIQRTEQGDSAMYLCASSSRAGAGELFFGEGSRLTVL.

The chain couples TRBV5-6 to TRBJ2-3; the match to TRBD2 covers 7 bases. V shed 0 bases and J 2 bases; nucleotides not matched to a gene: 3. The CDR3 is made up of 15 amino acids. The germline V gene has CDR1 SGHDT and CDR2 YYEEEE. CDR3 nucleotide sequence: TGTGCCAGCAGCTTGGGTGGGAGGGCCACAGATACGCAGTATTTT. Encoded protein: CASSLGGRATDTQYF.

This rearrangement joins TRBV13 to TRBJ2-1; D is possibly TRBD2 (7 bases). The CDR3 has 15 amino acids. V was pared by 2 bases and J by 5 bases, with 13 bases between. CDR1 is PRHDT, CDR2 FYEKMQ, per germline (reference sequence). The CDR3 protein is CASSLRGAGHNEQFF. CDR3 nucleotide sequence: TGTGCCAGCAGCTTACGGGGGGCCGGCCACAATGAGCAGTTCTTC.

This chain joins TRBV6-5 and TRBJ1-2; D is undetermined. V shed 5 bases and J shed 4 bases, with 14 bases lying between them. The CDR3 is 14 residues long. Germline CDR1 is MNHEY and CDR2 is SVGAGI. The chain's CDR3 is CASSPREAFYGYTF. Written as DNA, the CDR3 is TGTGCCAGCAGTCCCCGGGAGGCCTTCTATGGCTACACCTTC.

This chain joins TRBV6-1 and TRBJ2-2; a possible D gene is TRBD1 (5 bases). Trimming pared 5 bases from V and 1 base from J, leaving 11 bases between. The CDR3 sequence is 15 residues long. Germline CDR1 reads MNHNS; CDR2 reads SASEGT. CDR3 sequence (DNA): TGTGCCAGCAGTTTGAGCACAGGGAACACCGGGGAGCTGTTTTTT. It specifies CASSLSTGNTGELFF.

The gene calls are TRBV19 and TRBJ1-4; TRBD1 might be the D (6 bases). CDR1 and CDR2 (germline): LNHDA, SQIVND (reference sequence). The CDR3 loop spans 15 amino acids. Trimming shortened V by 1 base and J by 1 base, and 7 bases separated the two germline ends. The CDR3, as DNA: TGTGCCAGTAGTATAGGAGGGGGAACTAATGAAAAACTGTTTTTT. It encodes CASSIGGGTNEKLFF.

V usage is TRBV19 and J usage is TRBJ1-6, with 9 bases identical to TRBD1. CDR1 is LNHDA and CDR2 is SQIVND in the germline V gene (reference sequence). J gave up 9 bases and V 5 bases, and 8 bases lay outside the gene matches. The CDR3 is 15 amino acids. The CDR3 here is CASSPRDRESSPLHF. DNA of the CDR3: TGTGCCAGTAGTCCTCGGGACAGGGAGAGTTCACCCCTCCACTTT.

This clone was seen a handful of times. The V and J genes are TRBV27 and TRBJ2-7, with 8 bases that match TRBD1. CDR1 and CDR2 (germline): MNHEY, SMNVEV (reference sequence). The CDR3 runs to 16 residues. Trimming took 2 bases from V and 2 from J; bases not matched to a gene: 8. The DNA of the CDR3 is TGTGCCAGCAGTTTACCTCCAGGGGGCGAGACCTACGAGCAGTACTTC. The encoded protein is CASSLPPGGETYEQYF.

This chain uses TRBV7-9 with TRBJ1-3; D unclear. The germline gives CDR1 SEHNR, CDR2 FQNEAQ (reference sequence). The V end lost 1 base, the J end lost 2 bases, and 12 bases lay between the germline ends. The CDR3 runs to 16 residues. Written as DNA, the CDR3 is TGTGCCAGCAGCTTAGATCGGGCGGATCCTGGAAACACCATATATTTT. Translation gives CASSLDRADPGNTIYF.

The gene calls are TRBV7-2 and TRBJ2-1, with 7 positions matching TRBD2. The CDR3 runs 17 residues. With 5 bases clipped from V and 6 bases from J, the junction kept 16 bases outside the gene matches. Germline CDR1 SGHTA, CDR2 FQGNSA. DNA of the CDR3: TGTGCCAGCAGCCCTTCTAGCGGCCGGGGCGCGGGCAATGAGCAGTTCTTC. It encodes CASSPSSGRGAGNEQFF. Full variable domain (rest looked up from reference TRBV7-2 and TRBJ2-1): GAGVSQSPSNKVTEKGKDVELRCDPISGHTALYWYRQSLGQGLEFLIYFQGNSAPDKSGLPSDRFSAERTGGSVSTLTIQRTQQEDSAVYLCASSPSSGRGAGNEQFFGPGTRLTVL.

The chain joins TRBV6-5 to TRBJ1-5; 8 nucleotides align to TRBD1. The CDR3 totals 14 residues. Germline V gene data show CDR1 as MNHEY and CDR2 as SVGAGI. J lost 6 bases, V lost 6 bases, and 7 bases had no gene match. The CDR3: CASRPDRGGQPQHF. The DNA for the CDR3 is TGTGCCAGCAGACCAGACAGGGGTGGTCAGCCCCAGCATTTT.

This clone appeared a single time. The chain has TRBV13 and TRBJ1-2, with 7 bases aligning to TRBD1. This CDR3 has 16 amino acids. Germline CDR1 is PRHDT and CDR2 is FYEKMQ (reference sequence). Losses at the gene ends were 5 bases for V and 0 bases for J; bases not matched to a gene: 9. The CDR3 DNA sequence: TGTGCCAGCAGCCAACAGGTGACAGGGTCTAACTATGGCTACACCTTC. Translated, it gives CASSQQVTGSNYGYTF.